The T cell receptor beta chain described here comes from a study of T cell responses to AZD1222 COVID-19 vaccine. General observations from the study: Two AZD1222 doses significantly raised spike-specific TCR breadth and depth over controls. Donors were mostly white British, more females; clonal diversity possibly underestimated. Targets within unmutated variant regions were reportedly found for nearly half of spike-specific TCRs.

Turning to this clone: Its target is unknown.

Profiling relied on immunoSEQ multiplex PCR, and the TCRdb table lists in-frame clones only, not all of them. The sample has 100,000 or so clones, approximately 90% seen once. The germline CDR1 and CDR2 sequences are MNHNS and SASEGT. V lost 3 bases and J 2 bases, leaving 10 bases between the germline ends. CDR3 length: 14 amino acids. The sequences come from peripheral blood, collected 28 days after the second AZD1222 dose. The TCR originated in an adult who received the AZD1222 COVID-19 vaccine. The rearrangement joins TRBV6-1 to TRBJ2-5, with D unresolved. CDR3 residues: CASSDVYLQETQYF. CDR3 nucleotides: TGTGCCAGCAGTGATGTATACTTGCAAGAGACCCAGTACTTC.